This TCR beta chain stems from a study of T cells in Graves' hyperthyroidism and ophthalmopathy. V was shortened by 5 bases and J by 7 bases, with 15 bases between the two germline ends. Germline V gene data show CDR1 as DFQATT and CDR2 as SNEGSKA (reference sequence). This CDR3 has 12 amino acids. This clonotype was seen only a few times. Its antigen remains unidentified. Study conclusions and caveats: The model foresaw ophthalmopathy a median around seven months prior to onset.

About 10 ml of fresh peripheral blood supplied the PBMCs. There were TCR beta CDR3 regions amplified from RNA transcripts. The TCR CDR3 was amplified in a first-round RT-PCR using the HTBI primer set. In TCRdb, the multiplex PCR reads were re-called with MiXCR into one record per CDR3 protein. The sample lists around 400,000 distinct CDR3 sequences, around 15% seen once, with about 21% in the top ten. The sequenced sample was blood. The origin of this receptor is a woman aged 55-69 years with Graves' ophthalmopathy. V and J are TRBV20-1 and TRBJ2-7; D might be TRBD1 (6 bases). In nucleotides, the CDR3 is TGCAGTGCTTCATACAGGGCTTCGGAGCAGTACTTC. Translation gives CSASYRASEQYF.